This T cell receptor beta chain derives from a study of metastatic and nonmetastatic thyroid tumors. Study observations and caveats: Benign nodules were reported to have significantly lower TCR beta diversity than malignant thyroid tumors, in blood and tumor.

As processed by the authors: Differences in CDR3 between clinicopathological groups were drawn on to build a classifier intended to discriminate distant-metastatic papillary thyroid cancer patients. TCRdb re-called clones from the PCR reads using MiXCR. The V and J calls shown here were made by TCRdb, not taken from the authors' results. The profile shows about 13,000 clones, 20% to 25% of them singletons. This clone was counted a single time. Its antigen is currently unknown. Germline loops: CDR1 SGHTA, CDR2 FQGNSA. Trimming removed 0 bases at V and 4 bases at J, with 10 bases between. The length of the CDR3 is 14 residues. Prior to thyroid surgery, none of the patients had received any treatment.

Specimen: blood. The sequence came from a male donor with papillary thyroid cancer or a benign thyroid nodule (not recorded which). Some clones in this sample may be carry-over from other donors' samples. The rearrangement links TRBV7-2 to TRBJ2-7; D is tentatively TRBD1 or TRBD2 (5 bases each). The CDR3 region is CASSLASWGYEQYF. The CDR3 DNA reads as TGTGCCAGCAGCTTAGCTTCCTGGGGGTACGAGCAGTACTTC.